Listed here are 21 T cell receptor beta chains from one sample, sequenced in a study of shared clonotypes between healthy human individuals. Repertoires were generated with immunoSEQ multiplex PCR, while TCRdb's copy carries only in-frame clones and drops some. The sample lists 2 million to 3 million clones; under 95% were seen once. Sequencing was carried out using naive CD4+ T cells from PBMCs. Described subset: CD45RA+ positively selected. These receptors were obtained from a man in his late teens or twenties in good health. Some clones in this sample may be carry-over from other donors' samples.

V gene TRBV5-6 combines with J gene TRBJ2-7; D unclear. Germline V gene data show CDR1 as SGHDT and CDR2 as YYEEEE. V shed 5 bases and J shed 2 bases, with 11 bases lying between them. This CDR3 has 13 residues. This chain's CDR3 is CASSNVPAYEQYF. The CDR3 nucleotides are TGTGCCAGCAGTAACGTACCCGCCTACGAGCAGTACTTC.

The DNA for the CDR3 is TGTACCGAGGATAACAGGGGACTCTCGGGAAACACCATATATTTT. As protein: CTEDNRGLSGNTIYF. The chain carries TRBV7-2 and TRBJ1-3, with 7 bases that match TRBD1. CDR1 and CDR2 (germline): SGHTA, FQGNSA. The CDR3 spans 15 residues. The V gene end was trimmed by 11 bases and the J gene end by 4 bases; junction bases not matched to a gene: 14. The whole variable domain, remainder taken from reference TRBV7-2 and TRBJ1-3, is GAGVSQSPSNKVTEKGKDVELRCDPISGHTALYWYRQSLGQGLEFLIYFQGNSAPDKSGLPSDRFSAERTGGSVSTLTIQRTQQEDSAVYLCTEDNRGLSGNTIYFGEGSWLTVV.

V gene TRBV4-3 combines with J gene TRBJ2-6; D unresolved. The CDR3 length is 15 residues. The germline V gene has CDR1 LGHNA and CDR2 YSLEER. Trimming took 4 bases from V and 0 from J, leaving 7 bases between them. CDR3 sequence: CASSPFSSGANVLTF. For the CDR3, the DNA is TGCGCCAGCAGCCCTTTCAGCTCTGGGGCCAACGTCCTGACTTTC.

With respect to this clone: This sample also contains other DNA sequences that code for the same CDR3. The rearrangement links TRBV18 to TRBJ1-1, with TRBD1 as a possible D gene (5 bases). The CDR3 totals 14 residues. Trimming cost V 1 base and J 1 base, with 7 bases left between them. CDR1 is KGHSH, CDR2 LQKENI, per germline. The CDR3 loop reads CASSPQGRNTEAFF. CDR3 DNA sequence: TGTGCCAGCTCACCACAGGGGCGGAACACTGAAGCTTTCTTT.

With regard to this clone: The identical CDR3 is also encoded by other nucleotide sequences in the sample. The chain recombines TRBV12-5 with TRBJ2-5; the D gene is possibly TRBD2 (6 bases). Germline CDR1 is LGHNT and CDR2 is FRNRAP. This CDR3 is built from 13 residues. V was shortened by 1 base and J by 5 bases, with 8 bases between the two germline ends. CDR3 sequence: CASGLAGGETQYF. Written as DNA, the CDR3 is TGTGCTAGTGGTTTGGCAGGAGGGGAGACCCAGTACTTC.

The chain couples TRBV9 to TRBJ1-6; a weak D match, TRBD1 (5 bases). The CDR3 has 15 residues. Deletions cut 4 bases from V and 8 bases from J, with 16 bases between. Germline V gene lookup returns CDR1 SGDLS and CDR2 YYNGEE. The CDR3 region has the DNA TGTGCCAGCAGCCCACGAGTAGGGGATGATTCACCCCTCCACTTT. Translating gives CASSPRVGDDSPLHF.

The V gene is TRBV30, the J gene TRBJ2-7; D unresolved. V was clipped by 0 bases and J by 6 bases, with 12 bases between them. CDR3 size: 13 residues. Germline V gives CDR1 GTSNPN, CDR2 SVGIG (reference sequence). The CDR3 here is CAWSVARGSEQYF. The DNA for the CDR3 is TGTGCCTGGAGTGTAGCGAGAGGCAGCGAGCAGTACTTC.

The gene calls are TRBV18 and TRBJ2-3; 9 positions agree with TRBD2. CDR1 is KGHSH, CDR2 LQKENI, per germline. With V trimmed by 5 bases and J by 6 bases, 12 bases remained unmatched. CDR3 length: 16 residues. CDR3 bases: TGTGCCAGCTCATCCAGACTAGCGGCTGGGGGGGATACGCAGTATTTT. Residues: CASSSRLAAGGDTQYF.

The CDR3: CASSSGLLAEGGDTQYF. For the CDR3, the DNA is TGCGCCAGCAGCTCCGGCCTTCTAGCGGAGGGGGGAGATACGCAGTATTTT. The chain is built from TRBV5-1 and TRBJ2-3, with D possibly matching TRBD2 (7 bases). This CDR3 is 17 amino acids long. CDR1 is SGHRS, CDR2 YFSETQ, per germline. V was clipped by 3 bases and J by 5 bases, with 22 bases between them.

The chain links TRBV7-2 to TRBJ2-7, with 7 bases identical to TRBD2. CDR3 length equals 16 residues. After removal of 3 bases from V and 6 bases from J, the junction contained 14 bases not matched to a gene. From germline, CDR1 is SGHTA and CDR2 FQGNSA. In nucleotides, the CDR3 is TGTGCCAGCAGCTTGACTAGCCATGTGCTCGCAGGCGAGCAGTACTTC. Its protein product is CASSLTSHVLAGEQYF.

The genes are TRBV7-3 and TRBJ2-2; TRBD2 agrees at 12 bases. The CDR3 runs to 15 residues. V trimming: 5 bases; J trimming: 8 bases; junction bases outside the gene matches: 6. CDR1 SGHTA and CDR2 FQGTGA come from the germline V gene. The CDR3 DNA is TGTGCCAGCAGCGCCGGACTAGCGGGAAGAGGGGAGCTGTTTTTT. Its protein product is CASSAGLAGRGELFF.

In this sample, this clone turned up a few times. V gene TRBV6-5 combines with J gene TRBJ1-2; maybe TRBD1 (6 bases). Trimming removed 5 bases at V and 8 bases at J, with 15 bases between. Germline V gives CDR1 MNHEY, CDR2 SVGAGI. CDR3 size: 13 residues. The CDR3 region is CASSPAGGGGYTF. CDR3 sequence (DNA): TGTGCCAGCAGTCCTGCTGGGGGGGGCGGCTACACCTTC.

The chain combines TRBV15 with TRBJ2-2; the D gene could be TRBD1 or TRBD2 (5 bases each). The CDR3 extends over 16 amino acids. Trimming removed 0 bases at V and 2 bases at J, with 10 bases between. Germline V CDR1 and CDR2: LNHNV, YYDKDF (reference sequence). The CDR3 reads CATSRDGAVNTGELFF. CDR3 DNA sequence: TGTGCCACCAGCAGAGACGGGGCAGTAAACACCGGGGAGCTGTTTTTT.

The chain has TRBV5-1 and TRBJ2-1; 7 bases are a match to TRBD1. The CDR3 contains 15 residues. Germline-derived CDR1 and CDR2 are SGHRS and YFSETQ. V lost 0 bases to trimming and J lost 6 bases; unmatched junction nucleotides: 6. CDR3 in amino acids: CASSLDTRGRNEQFF. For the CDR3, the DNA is TGCGCCAGCAGCTTGGATACGAGGGGGCGCAATGAGCAGTTCTTC.

In DNA form, the CDR3 reads TGTGCCAGCAGCTTATCTATCGTCCGGACGCCTCGCTACGAGCAGTACTTC. It codes for CASSLSIVRTPRYEQYF. This chain uses TRBV7-9 with TRBJ2-7; D call uncertain. This CDR3 region has 17 residues. Germline V gene data show CDR1 as SEHNR and CDR2 as FQNEAQ (reference sequence). V was cut by 2 bases and J by 3 bases, with 20 bases left in between.

The CDR3 spells CASTWGGRAFSYEQYF. CDR3 sequence (DNA): TGTGCCAGCACCTGGGGTGGCAGAGCTTTCTCCTACGAGCAGTACTTC. The genes are TRBV2 and TRBJ2-7; D gene ambiguous. This CDR3 is 16 amino acids long. V was cut by 7 bases and J by 0 bases, with 19 bases left in between. Germline CDR1 reads SNHLY; CDR2 reads FYNNEI.

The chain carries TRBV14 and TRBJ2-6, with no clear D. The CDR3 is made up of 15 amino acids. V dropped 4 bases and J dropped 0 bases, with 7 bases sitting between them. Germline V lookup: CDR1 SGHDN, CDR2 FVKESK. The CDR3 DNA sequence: TGTGCCAGCAGCCCCCTGAGCTCTGGGGCCAACGTCCTGACTTTC. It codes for CASSPLSSGANVLTF.

For the CDR3, the DNA is TGTGCCTGGAGCGGATCCTACTCTGGGGCCAACGTCCTGACTTTC. It is translated as CAWSGSYSGANVLTF. J is TRBJ2-6 and V is TRBV30; D not resolved. There are 15 residues in the CDR3. From germline, CDR1 is GTSNPN and CDR2 SVGIG (reference sequence). V gave up 3 bases and J gave up 0 bases, with 9 bases separating them.

The CDR3 protein is CASSRAGVEDTQYF. In DNA, the CDR3 is TGTGCCAGCTCTAGAGCGGGAGTTGAAGATACGCAGTATTTT. The gene calls are TRBV2 and TRBJ2-3; 8 nucleotides line up with TRBD2. Trimming cost V 8 bases and J 5 bases; bases outside gene matches: 9. This CDR3 has 14 amino acids. The V gene's germline CDR1 is SNHLY and CDR2 FYNNEI.

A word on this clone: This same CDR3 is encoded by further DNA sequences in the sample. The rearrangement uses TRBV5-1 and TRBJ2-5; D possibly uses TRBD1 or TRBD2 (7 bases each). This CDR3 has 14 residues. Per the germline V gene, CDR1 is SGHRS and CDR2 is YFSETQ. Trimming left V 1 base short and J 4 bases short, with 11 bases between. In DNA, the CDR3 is TGCGCCAGCAGCTTGCCAGGGGGGGGAGAGACCCAGTACTTC. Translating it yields CASSLPGGGETQYF.

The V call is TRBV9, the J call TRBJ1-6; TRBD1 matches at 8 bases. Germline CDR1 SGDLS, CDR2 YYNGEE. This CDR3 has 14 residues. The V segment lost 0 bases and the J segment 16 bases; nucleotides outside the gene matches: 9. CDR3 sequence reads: CASSVGVTGDQLHF. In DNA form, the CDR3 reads TGTGCCAGCAGCGTAGGGGTGACAGGGGACCAACTCCACTTT.